Listed here are 21 T cell receptor beta chains from one sample, sequenced in a study of T cell repertoires in cytomegalovirus infection. TCRdb re-called the reads through MiXCR, storing one row per CDR3 protein. The table has around 330,000 distinct CDR3 sequences, about a sixth seen once; the top ten hold about 12%. Source material: PBMCs. Source of these receptors: a human donor in good health (CMV status not recorded). Some clones in this sample may be carry-over from other donors' samples.

The V call is TRBV5-4, the J call TRBJ2-5, with 8 nucleotides matching TRBD1. CDR3 length: 16 amino acids. With 4 bases clipped from V and 1 base from J, the junction kept 9 bases outside the gene matches. The germline V gene has CDR1 SGHNT and CDR2 YYREEE (reference sequence). In DNA, the CDR3 is TGTGCCAGCAGCCACCCCACCGGACAGGGCCAAGAGACCCAGTACTTC. Its translation is CASSHPTGQGQETQYF. Based on the CDR3 plus reference TRBV5-4 and TRBJ2-5, the full variable domain is ETGVTQSPTHLIKTRGQQVTLRCSSQSGHNTVSWYQQALGQGPQFIFQYYREEENGRGNFPPRFSGLQFPNYSSELNVNALELDDSALYLCASSHPTGQGQETQYFGPGTRLLVL.

There are many counts of this clonotype. This chain links TRBV20-1 with TRBJ2-7; 7 bases are a match to TRBD1. Germline loops: CDR1 DFQATT, CDR2 SNEGSKA (reference sequence). J was trimmed by 8 bases and V by 5 bases; bases with no gene match: 12. The CDR3 spans 13 residues. The CDR3 bases are TGCAGTGCTGGGCCCGCCGGGACAGCCAAGCAGTACTTC. Protein product: CSAGPAGTAKQYF.

The chain joins TRBV12-3 or TRBV12-4 to TRBJ2-5, with 9 bases lining up with TRBD2. This CDR3 has 17 amino acids. J gave up 7 bases and V 4 bases, and 16 bases lay outside the gene matches. The CDR3 reads CASSSPNSGGARGTQYF. The CDR3 DNA sequence: TGTGCCAGCAGTTCACCGAATAGCGGGGGTGCACGGGGGACCCAGTACTTC.

This clonotype was picked up a small number of times. The V and J genes are TRBV12-3 or TRBV12-4 and TRBJ1-5, with D possibly being TRBD1 (6 bases). V was trimmed by 5 bases and J by 3 bases, leaving 11 bases between them. The CDR3 contains 14 residues. In nucleotides, the CDR3 is TGTGCCAGCAGTAAGACAGGTGCCAATCAGCCCCAGCATTTT. Residues: CASSKTGANQPQHF.

This clonotype was observed at least ten times. The DNA of the CDR3 is TGTGCCAGCAGTGAACACGACGTCGGGGGACCAGATACGCAGTATTTT. Translating gives CASSEHDVGGPDTQYF. The rearrangement links TRBV6-1 to TRBJ2-3; TRBD2 might be the D (6 bases). Germline values: CDR1 MNHNS, CDR2 SASEGT. The CDR3 is 16 residues long. V was cut by 2 bases and J by 4 bases, with 16 bases left in between.

The chain uses TRBV4-1 and TRBJ2-2, with D hard to call. Germline-derived CDR1 and CDR2 are MGHRA and YSYEKL. V shed 2 bases and J shed 0 bases, with 7 bases lying between them. This CDR3 comprises 15 residues. CDR3 sequence reads: CASSQNRANTGELFF. The DNA for the CDR3 is TGCGCCAGCAGCCAAAACCGCGCGAACACCGGGGAGCTGTTTTTT.

This sequence joins TRBV28 and TRBJ1-1, with 8 bases matching TRBD1. The CDR3 is 15 residues long. Germline CDR1 reads MDHEN; CDR2 reads SYDVKM. J lost 1 base, V lost 4 bases, and 5 bases had no gene match. DNA for the CDR3: TGTGCCAGCAGTTCTACAGGGGGTAGGAACACTGAAGCTTTCTTT. Translating gives CASSSTGGRNTEAFF.

This clonotype was recorded a few times. The chain recombines TRBV6-5 with TRBJ2-1, with D perhaps matching TRBD1 or TRBD2 (5 bases each). The CDR3 spans 13 residues. CDR1 and CDR2 (germline): MNHEY, SVGAGI. Trimming pared 7 bases from V and 5 bases from J, leaving 12 bases between. The CDR3 DNA is TGTGCCAGCACTCAGGGACGGGACAATGAGCAGTTCTTC. It encodes CASTQGRDNEQFF.

This clonotype was counted a few times. The V and J genes are TRBV4-2 and TRBJ1-2; D ambiguous. The V end lost 0 bases, the J end lost 2 bases, and 10 bases lay between the germline ends. CDR1 and CDR2 from the germline V gene are LGHNA and YNFKEQ. The CDR3 is 15 residues long. CDR3 region: CASSQEIAANYGYTF. The CDR3 DNA follows: TGTGCCAGCAGCCAAGAGATAGCAGCAAACTATGGCTACACCTTC.

This chain joins TRBV9 and TRBJ2-1, with TRBD2 matching 7 bases. Germline trimming cut 0 bases from V and 0 bases from J; bases unmatched to any gene: 6. This CDR3 comprises 17 residues. The germline CDR1 and CDR2 sequences are SGDLS and YYNGEE. The DNA for the CDR3 is TGTGCCAGCAGCGTAGCGGCGGGGGACGTCTCCTACAATGAGCAGTTCTTC. It translates to CASSVAAGDVSYNEQFF.

The table lists this clonotype with a few counts. This chain links TRBV6-6 with TRBJ1-1; perhaps TRBD1 as D (6 bases). Germline assignment: CDR1 MNHNY and CDR2 SVGAGI (reference sequence). Trimming removed 2 bases at V and 1 base at J, with 11 bases between. The CDR3 consists of 15 residues. CDR3 sequence (DNA): TGTGCCAGCAGTTACGGGGCAGGGGCGAACACTGAAGCTTTCTTT. Its translation is CASSYGAGANTEAFF.

This chain connects TRBV12-3 or TRBV12-4 to TRBJ2-2; 7 bases match TRBD1. CDR3 length: 16 amino acids. V lost 1 base, J lost 5 bases, and 7 bases stayed unmatched. The CDR3 loop reads CASSLGQGVATGELFF. CDR3 nucleotide sequence: TGTGCCAGCAGTTTAGGCCAGGGGGTAGCAACCGGGGAGCTGTTTTTT.

The chain carries TRBV6-5 and TRBJ1-2; weak D call: TRBD1 (5 bases). The CDR3 is 14 residues long. V dropped 5 bases and J dropped 4 bases, with 14 bases sitting between them. The germline gives CDR1 MNHEY, CDR2 SVGAGI. The DNA for the CDR3 is TGTGCCAGCAGTCTTTTGATGGGGGTCTATGGCTACACCTTC. Its translation is CASSLLMGVYGYTF.

This clonotype was seen a handful of times. The chain is built from TRBV27 and TRBJ2-7, with D unresolved. Trimming took off 6 bases at V and 0 bases at J, with 6 bases between the two ends. Germline V gives CDR1 MNHEY, CDR2 SMNVEV (reference sequence). The CDR3 consists of 12 residues. The CDR3 protein is CASRPSSYEQYF. The CDR3 DNA reads as TGTGCCAGCAGACCCAGCTCCTACGAGCAGTACTTC.

The sample holds many counts of this clonotype. The rearrangement links TRBV7-2 to TRBJ2-3, with 8 bases lining up with TRBD2. Per germline, CDR1 SGHTA and CDR2 FQGNSA. The V segment lost 2 bases and the J segment 0 bases; nucleotides outside the gene matches: 7. The CDR3 totals 17 residues. The chain's CDR3 is CASSLKDGGASTDTQYF. CDR3 bases: TGTGCCAGCAGCTTAAAAGACGGGGGGGCTAGCACAGATACGCAGTATTTT.

CDR3 sequence reads: CASSQDVVAGGFSDTQYF. The CDR3 bases are TGCGCCAGCAGCCAAGATGTCGTAGCAGGGGGTTTCTCAGATACGCAGTATTTT. The J gene is TRBJ2-3, the V gene TRBV4-1; 7 bases line up with TRBD1. The CDR3 extends over 18 amino acids. The V and J ends lost 0 bases and 4 bases, in that order; junction bases with no gene match: 13. Germline CDR1 reads MGHRA; CDR2 reads YSYEKL.

This clonotype has ten or more counts. The chain combines TRBV28 with TRBJ1-2, with D tentatively TRBD1 (6 bases). In germline, CDR1 is MDHEN, CDR2 SYDVKM. This CDR3 has 17 amino acids. V was trimmed by 4 bases and J by 2 bases, leaving 20 bases between them. The DNA for the CDR3 is TGTGCCAGCAGTTCCACCTCTGGACAGCATATCAACTATGGCTACACCTTC. This translates into CASSSTSGQHINYGYTF.

This clonotype was counted a few times. V gene TRBV12-3 or TRBV12-4 combines with J gene TRBJ2-6; possible D gene TRBD1, 5 bases. Trimming shortened V by 4 bases and J by 2 bases, and 15 bases separated the two germline ends. The CDR3 is made up of 17 amino acids. CDR3 bases: TGTGCCAGCAGTTCGGACACCGGAATCACTGGGGCCAACGTCCTGACTTTC. This gives the protein CASSSDTGITGANVLTF.

This clonotype was detected ten times or more. V gene TRBV7-2 combines with J gene TRBJ2-1; D is undetermined. CDR1 and CDR2 from the germline V gene are SGHTA and FQGNSA. Deletions cut 2 bases from V and 11 bases from J, with 7 bases between. This CDR3 has 11 amino acids. CDR3 sequence reads: CASSLSTQQFF. CDR3 DNA sequence: TGTGCCAGCAGCTTATCCACCCAGCAGTTCTTC.

In this sample, this clonotype turned up a few times. The gene calls are TRBV28 and TRBJ1-2; D not certain. V was cut by 2 bases and J by 4 bases, with 8 bases left in between. This CDR3 is 13 amino acids long. Germline CDR1 is MDHEN and CDR2 is SYDVKM. This CDR3 is CASSLVEVYGYTF. CDR3 DNA sequence: TGTGCCAGCAGTTTAGTGGAAGTCTATGGCTACACCTTC.

J is TRBJ1-2 and V is TRBV7-2; D gene unclear. Trimming cost V 5 bases and J 2 bases, with 18 bases left between them. CDR1 is SGHTA and CDR2 is FQGNSA in the germline V gene. The CDR3 consists of 16 residues. The chain's CDR3 is CASSPEVAVSNYGYTF. DNA for the CDR3: TGTGCCAGCAGCCCCGAGGTCGCAGTATCCAACTATGGCTACACCTTC. The variable domain in full, with the rest retrieved from reference TRBV7-2 and TRBJ1-2, is GAGVSQSPSNKVTEKGKDVELRCDPISGHTALYWYRQSLGQGLEFLIYFQGNSAPDKSGLPSDRFSAERTGGSVSTLTIQRTQQEDSAVYLCASSPEVAVSNYGYTFGSGTRLTVV.